The clone carrying this T cell receptor (beta chain) was recorded many times. Its target is not known. A read error may produce the germline difference seen at one junction end. Samples had at least 7 million PBMCs isolated from them. Each sample provided at least 6 micrograms of extracted total RNA. This sample is part of a study of blood T cells in healthy people across ages. Study-level results: Higher diversity, along with more naive CD4+ cells, distinguished long-lived donors from aged donors. Per million T cells, the diversity of TCR beta decreased roughly linearly as age advanced.

Together with a sample-barcoded 5' primer, a J-beta primer mix was included in a second PCR lasting roughly 6 to 12 cycles. TCRdb re-called the 5' RACE reads through MiXCR, storing one row per CDR3 protein. The table lists 550,000 to 600,000 distinct CDR3 sequences, roughly 29% of them singletons. Germline CDR1 SSHAT, CDR2 FNYEAQ (reference sequence). This CDR3 is 15 amino acids long. This chain joins TRBV7-7 and TRBJ2-7; weak D call: TRBD1 (5 bases). This TCR derives from a woman in her seventies in good health. Sample: blood. CDR3 nucleotides: TGTGCTAGCAGCTTAGGGGCTGGGGCCCACTACGAGCAGTACTTC. This sequence encodes CASSLGAGAHYEQYF.